This TCR beta chain was recorded in a study of early T cells in non-severe SARS-CoV-2 infection. Study-wide context: Unsorted whole blood bulk RNA was sequenced, with unpaired chains.

Unique molecular identifiers were affixed to single, distinct cDNA molecules. TCRdb re-called the 5' RACE reads with MiXCR, one entry per CDR3 protein. Of 25,000 to 35,000 distinct CDR3 sequences listed, more than 4.5% were seen once; the top ten hold approximately 3.5%. In germline, CDR1 is DFQATT, CDR2 SNEGSKA (reference sequence). This CDR3 is 16 amino acids long. This clonotype has at least ten counts. Its ends do not fully match the called genes, so a read error is possible. This rearrangement joins TRBV20-1 to TRBJ2-5, with TRBD2 matching over 8 bases. This clonotype was sampled from an adult who was a healthcare worker with PCR-confirmed SARS-CoV-2 infection or an uninfected control (not recorded which). Material: whole blood. The CDR3 region has the DNA TGCAGTGCGAGAGCCTCCGGACTAGCTTACGCGGAGACCCAGTACTTC. Protein product: CSARASGLAYAETQYF.